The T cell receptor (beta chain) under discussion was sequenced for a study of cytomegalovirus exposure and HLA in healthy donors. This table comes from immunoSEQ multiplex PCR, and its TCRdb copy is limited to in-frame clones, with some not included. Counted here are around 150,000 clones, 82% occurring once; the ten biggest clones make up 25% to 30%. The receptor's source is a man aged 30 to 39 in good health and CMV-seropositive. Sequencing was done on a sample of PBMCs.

CDR3 DNA sequence: TGTGCCAGCAGTTACTCCCTCGGACTAGCCGCCTACGAGCAGTACTTC. Translating gives CASSYSLGLAAYEQYF. J is TRBJ2-7 and V is TRBV6-5; 8 nucleotides agree with TRBD2. Germline CDR1 reads MNHEY; CDR2 reads SVGAGI. The V gene end was trimmed by 0 bases and the J gene end by 2 bases; junction bases not matched to a gene: 6. The CDR3 loop spans 16 amino acids.